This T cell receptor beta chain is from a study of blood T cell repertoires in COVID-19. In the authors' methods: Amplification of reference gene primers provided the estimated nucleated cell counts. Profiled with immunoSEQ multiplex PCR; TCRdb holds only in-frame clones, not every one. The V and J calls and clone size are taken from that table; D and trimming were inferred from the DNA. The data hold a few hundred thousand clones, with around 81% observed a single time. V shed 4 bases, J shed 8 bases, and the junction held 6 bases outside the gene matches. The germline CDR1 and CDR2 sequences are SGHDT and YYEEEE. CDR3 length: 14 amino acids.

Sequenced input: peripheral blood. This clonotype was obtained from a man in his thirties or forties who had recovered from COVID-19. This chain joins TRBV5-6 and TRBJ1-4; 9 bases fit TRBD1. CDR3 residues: CASSRDRGREKLFF. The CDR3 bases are TGTGCCAGCAGCCGTGACAGGGGGAGGGAAAAACTGTTTTTT.